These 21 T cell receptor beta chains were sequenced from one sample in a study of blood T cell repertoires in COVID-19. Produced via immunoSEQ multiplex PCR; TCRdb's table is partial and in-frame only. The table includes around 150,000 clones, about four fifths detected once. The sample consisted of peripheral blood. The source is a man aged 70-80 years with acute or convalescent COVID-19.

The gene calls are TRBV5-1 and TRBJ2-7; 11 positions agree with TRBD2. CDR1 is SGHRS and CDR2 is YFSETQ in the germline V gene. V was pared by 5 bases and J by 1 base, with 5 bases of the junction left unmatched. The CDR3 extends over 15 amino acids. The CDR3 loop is CASSGTSGTSYEQYF. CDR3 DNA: TGCGCCAGCAGTGGGACTAGCGGAACTTCCTACGAGCAGTACTTC.

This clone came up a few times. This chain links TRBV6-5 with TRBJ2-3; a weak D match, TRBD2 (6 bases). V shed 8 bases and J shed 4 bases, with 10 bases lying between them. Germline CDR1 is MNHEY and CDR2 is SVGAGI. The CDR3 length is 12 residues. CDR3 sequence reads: CASVPGADTQYF. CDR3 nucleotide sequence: TGTGCCAGCGTCCCGGGGGCAGATACGCAGTATTTT.

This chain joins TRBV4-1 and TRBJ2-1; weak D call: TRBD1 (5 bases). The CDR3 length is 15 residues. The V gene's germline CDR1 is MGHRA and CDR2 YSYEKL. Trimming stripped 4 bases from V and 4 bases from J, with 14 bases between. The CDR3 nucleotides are TGCGCCAGCAGCCTGGGGCAGCAGGCATACAATGAGCAGTTCTTC. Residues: CASSLGQQAYNEQFF.

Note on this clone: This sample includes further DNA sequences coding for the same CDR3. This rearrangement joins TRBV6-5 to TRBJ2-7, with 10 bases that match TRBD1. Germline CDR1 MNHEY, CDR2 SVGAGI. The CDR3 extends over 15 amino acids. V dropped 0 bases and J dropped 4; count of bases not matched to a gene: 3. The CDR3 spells CASSYSRTGGYEQYF. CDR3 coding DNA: TGTGCCAGCAGTTACTCCAGGACAGGGGGATACGAGCAGTACTTC.

CDR3 loop: CASSLGGIREQYF. CDR3 DNA sequence: TGTGCCAGCAGCTTGGGGGGAATCAGGGAGCAGTACTTC. The V and J genes are TRBV7-3 and TRBJ2-7, with a possible D match to TRBD2 (6 bases). V was trimmed by 3 bases and J by 7 bases, leaving 13 bases between them. There are 13 residues in the CDR3. Germline V gene sequence: CDR1 SGHTA, CDR2 FQGTGA.

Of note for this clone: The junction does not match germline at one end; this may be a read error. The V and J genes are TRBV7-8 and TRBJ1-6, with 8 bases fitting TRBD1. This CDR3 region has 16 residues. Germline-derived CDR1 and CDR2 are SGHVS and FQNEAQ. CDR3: CASSPTTGVYTSPLHF. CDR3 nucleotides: TGTGCCAGCAGCCCCACGACAGGGGTTTATACTTCACCCCTCCACTTT.

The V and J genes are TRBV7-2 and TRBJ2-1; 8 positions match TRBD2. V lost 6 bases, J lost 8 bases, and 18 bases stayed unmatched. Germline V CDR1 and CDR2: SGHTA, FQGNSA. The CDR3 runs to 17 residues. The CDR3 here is CASRRITGRAIGDEQFF. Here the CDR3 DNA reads TGTGCCAGCAGGAGAATCACCGGGAGGGCCATTGGGGATGAGCAGTTCTTC.

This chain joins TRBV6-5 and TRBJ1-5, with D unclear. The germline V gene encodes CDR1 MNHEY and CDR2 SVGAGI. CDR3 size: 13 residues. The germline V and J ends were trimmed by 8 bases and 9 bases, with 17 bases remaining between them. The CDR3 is CASGYRNGGPQHF. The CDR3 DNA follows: TGTGCCAGCGGGTACAGAAACGGTGGGCCCCAGCATTTT.

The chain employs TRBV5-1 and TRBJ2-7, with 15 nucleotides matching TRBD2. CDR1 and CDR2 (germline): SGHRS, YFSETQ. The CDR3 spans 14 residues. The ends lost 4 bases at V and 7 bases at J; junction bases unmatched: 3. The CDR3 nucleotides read TGCGCCAGCAGCCGGACTAGCGGGGGGGCTGAGCAGTACTTC. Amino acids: CASSRTSGGAEQYF.

CDR3 sequence reads: CASTLSRGQETQYF. The CDR3 bases are TGCGCCAGCACATTGTCCCGGGGCCAAGAGACCCAGTACTTC. This chain connects TRBV5-1 to TRBJ2-5; tentatively, D is TRBD2 (5 bases). The CDR3 sequence is 14 residues long. Germline assignment: CDR1 SGHRS and CDR2 YFSETQ. Trimming removed 6 bases from V and 1 base from J, with 13 bases in between.

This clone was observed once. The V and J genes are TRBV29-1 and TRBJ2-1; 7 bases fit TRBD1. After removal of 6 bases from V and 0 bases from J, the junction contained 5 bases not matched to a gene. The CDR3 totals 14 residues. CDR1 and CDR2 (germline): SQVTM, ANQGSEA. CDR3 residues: CSVEGARSYNEQFF. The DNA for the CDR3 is TGCAGCGTAGAGGGGGCCCGCTCCTACAATGAGCAGTTCTTC.

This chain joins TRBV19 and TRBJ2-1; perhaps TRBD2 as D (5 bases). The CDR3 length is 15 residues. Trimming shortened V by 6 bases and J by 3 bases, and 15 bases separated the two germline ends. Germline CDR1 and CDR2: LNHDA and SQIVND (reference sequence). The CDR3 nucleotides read TGTGCCAGTAGGGGGATCGGACTGGACTACAATGAGCAGTTCTTC. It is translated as CASRGIGLDYNEQFF.

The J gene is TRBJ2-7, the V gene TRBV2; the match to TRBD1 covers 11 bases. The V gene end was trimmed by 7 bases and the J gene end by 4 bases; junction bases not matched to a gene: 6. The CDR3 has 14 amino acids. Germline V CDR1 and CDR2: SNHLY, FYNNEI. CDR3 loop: CASTADRGRYEQYF. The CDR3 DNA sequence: TGTGCCAGCACCGCGGACAGGGGGCGGTACGAGCAGTACTTC.

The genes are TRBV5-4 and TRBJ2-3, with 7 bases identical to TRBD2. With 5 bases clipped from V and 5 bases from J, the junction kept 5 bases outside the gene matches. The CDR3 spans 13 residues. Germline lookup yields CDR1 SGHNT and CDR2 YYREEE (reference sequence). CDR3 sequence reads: CASSFERGDTQYF. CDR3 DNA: TGTGCCAGCAGTTTCGAGCGGGGAGATACGCAGTATTTT.

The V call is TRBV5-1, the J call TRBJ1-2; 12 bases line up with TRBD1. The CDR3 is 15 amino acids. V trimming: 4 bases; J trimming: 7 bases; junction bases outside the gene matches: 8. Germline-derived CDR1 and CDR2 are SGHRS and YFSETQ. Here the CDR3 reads CASSPEGQGAGGYTF. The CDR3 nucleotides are TGCGCCAGCAGCCCTGAGGGACAGGGGGCTGGTGGCTACACCTTC.

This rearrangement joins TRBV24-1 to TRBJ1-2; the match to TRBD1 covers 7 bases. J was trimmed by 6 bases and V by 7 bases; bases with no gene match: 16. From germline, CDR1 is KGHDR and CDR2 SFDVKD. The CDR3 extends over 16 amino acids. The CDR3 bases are TGTGCCACCAGGGGGGCAGGGGGTGACGCTTTAAATGGCTACACCTTC. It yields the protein CATRGAGGDALNGYTF.

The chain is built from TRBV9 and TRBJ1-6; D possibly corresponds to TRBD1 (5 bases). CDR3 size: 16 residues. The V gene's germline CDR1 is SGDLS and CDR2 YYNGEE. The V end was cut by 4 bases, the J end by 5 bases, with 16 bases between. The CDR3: CASSTNGGTNNSPLHF. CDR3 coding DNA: TGTGCCAGCAGCACTAATGGCGGGACGAATAATTCACCCCTCCACTTT.

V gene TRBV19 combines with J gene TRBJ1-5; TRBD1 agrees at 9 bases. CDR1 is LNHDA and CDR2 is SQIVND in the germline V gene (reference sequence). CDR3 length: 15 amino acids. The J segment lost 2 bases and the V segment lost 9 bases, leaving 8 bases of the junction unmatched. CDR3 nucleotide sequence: TGTGCCAGCCACCAAAGGACAGGGGGCAATCAGCCCCAGCATTTT. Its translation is CASHQRTGGNQPQHF.

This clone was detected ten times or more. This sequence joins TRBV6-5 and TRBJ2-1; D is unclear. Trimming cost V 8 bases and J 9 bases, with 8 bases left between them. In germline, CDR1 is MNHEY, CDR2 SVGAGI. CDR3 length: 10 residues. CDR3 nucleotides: TGTGCCAGCCTTGCGGTTGAGCAGTTCTTC. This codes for CASLAVEQFF.

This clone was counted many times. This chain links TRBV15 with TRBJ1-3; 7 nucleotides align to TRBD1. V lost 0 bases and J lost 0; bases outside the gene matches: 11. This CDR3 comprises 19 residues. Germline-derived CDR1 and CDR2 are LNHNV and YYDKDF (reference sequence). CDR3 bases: TGTGCCACCAGCAGAGATGCGAGACAGGGAACCCGCTCTGGAAACACCATATATTTT. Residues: CATSRDARQGTRSGNTIYF.

The CDR3 nucleotides are TGCGCCAGCAGCTTCGGGGGGGTAACAGATACGCAGTATTTT. Its protein is CASSFGGVTDTQYF. The J gene is TRBJ2-3, the V gene TRBV5-1, with 8 bases that match TRBD2. V dropped 2 bases and J dropped 3; count of bases not matched to a gene: 2. CDR1 SGHRS and CDR2 YFSETQ come from the germline V gene. The CDR3 spans 14 residues.